These 2 T cell receptor beta chains were all obtained from the same sample, sequenced in a study of blood T cell repertoires in COVID-19. Profiled with immunoSEQ multiplex PCR; TCRdb holds only in-frame clones, not every one. The repertoire has 100,000 to 150,000 clones, 65% to 90% of them found once; the top ten carry over 20%. The specimen sequenced was peripheral blood. The receptor set was obtained from a woman of 80 years or more with acute or convalescent COVID-19.

V is TRBV14 and J is TRBJ2-7, with D possibly matching TRBD2 (6 bases). The germline CDR1 and CDR2 sequences are SGHDN and FVKESK. The CDR3 covers 11 residues. V was clipped by 5 bases and J by 6 bases, with 8 bases between them. CDR3 in amino acids: CASSGGGEQYV. CDR3 DNA sequence: TGTGCCAGCAGCGGGGGAGGCGAGCAGTACGTC.

The CDR3 region is CASSALEYGYTF. The CDR3 nucleotides are TGTGCCAGCAGCGCGCTGGAGTATGGCTACACCTTC. J is TRBJ1-2 and V is TRBV28, with D unclear. CDR3 length equals 12 residues. Per the germline V gene, CDR1 is MDHEN and CDR2 is SYDVKM. V was shortened by 6 bases and J by 5 bases, with 10 bases between the two germline ends.